The clone carrying this TCR beta chain was counted a few times. Sequencing was performed with immunoSEQ multiplex PCR; in TCRdb, only in-frame clones are kept and a portion is missing. In the table there are roughly 500,000 clones, 90% to 96% of which are singletons. This entry is derived from a study of shared clonotypes between healthy human individuals. V lost 5 bases to trimming and J lost 2 bases; unmatched junction nucleotides: 3. This CDR3 has 14 residues. CDR1 is SEHNR, CDR2 FQNEAQ, per germline (reference sequence). Sequences were obtained from naive CD4+ T cells sorted from blood. The subset was: CD45RA+ positively selected. This TCR was recovered from a woman in her twenties or thirties in good health. The V and J genes are TRBV7-9 and TRBJ2-7, with 10 bases fitting TRBD2. The CDR3 DNA sequence: TGTGCCAGCAGCCGAGCGGGAGGGACCTACGAGCAGTACTTC. This encodes CASSRAGGTYEQYF.